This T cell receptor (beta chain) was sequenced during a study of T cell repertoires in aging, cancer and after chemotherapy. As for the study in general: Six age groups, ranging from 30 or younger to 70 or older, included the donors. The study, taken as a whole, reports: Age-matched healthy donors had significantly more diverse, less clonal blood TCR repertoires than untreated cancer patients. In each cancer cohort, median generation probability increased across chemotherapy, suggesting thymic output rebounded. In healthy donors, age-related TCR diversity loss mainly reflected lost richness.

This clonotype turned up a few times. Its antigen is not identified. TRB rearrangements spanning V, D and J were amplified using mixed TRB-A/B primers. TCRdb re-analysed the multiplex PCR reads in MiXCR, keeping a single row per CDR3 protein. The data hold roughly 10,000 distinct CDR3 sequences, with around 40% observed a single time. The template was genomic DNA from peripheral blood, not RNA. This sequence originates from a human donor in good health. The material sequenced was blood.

CDR3 in amino acids: CASSPVSGGSTDTQYF. CDR3 bases: TGTGCCAGCTCACCTGTGTCAGGGGGCAGCACAGATACGCAGTATTTT. This rearrangement joins TRBV18 to TRBJ2-3; TRBD1 matches 8 bases. The CDR3 has 16 residues. Trimming cost V 3 bases and J 0 bases; bases outside gene matches: 5. Germline V gene data show CDR1 as KGHSH and CDR2 as LQKENI.